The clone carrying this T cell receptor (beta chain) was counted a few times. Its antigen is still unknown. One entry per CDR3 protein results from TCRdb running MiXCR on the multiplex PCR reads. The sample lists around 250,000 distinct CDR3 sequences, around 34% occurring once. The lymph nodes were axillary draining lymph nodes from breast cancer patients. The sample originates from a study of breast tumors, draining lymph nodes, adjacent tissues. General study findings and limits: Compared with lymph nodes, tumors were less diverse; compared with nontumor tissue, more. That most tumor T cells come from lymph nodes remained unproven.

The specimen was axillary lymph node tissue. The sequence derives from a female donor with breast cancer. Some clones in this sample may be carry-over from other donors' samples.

The CDR3 is CASSLSTGRGYGYTF. The CDR3 nucleotides are TGTGCCAGCAGTTTATCGACGGGCAGGGGCTATGGCTACACCTTC. This chain uses TRBV27 with TRBJ1-2; a possible D gene is TRBD1 (6 bases). The V end was cut by 0 bases, the J end by 4 bases, with 12 bases between. This CDR3 spans 15 amino acids. The germline V gene has CDR1 MNHEY and CDR2 SMNVEV (reference sequence).